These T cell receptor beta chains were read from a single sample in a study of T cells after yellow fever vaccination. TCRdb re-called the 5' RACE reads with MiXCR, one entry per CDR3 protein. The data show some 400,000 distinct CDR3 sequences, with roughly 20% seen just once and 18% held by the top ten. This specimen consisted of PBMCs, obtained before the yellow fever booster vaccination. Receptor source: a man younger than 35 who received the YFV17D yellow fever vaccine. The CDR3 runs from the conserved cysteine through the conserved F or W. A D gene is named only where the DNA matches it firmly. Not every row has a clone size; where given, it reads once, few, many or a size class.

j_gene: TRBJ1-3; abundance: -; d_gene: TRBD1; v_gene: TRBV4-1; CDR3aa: CASRRTDRSTGNTIYF; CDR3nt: TGCGCCAGCAGGCGAACGGACAGGAGTACTGGAAACACCATATATTTT
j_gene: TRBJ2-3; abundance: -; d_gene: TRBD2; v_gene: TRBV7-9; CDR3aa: CASSTSGASTDTQYF; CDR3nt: TGTGCCAGTTCCACGAGCGGGGCTAGCACAGATACGCAGTATTTT
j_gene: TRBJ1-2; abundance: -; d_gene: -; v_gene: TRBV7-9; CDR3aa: CASRQQQGLYYGYTF; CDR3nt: TGTGCCAGCAGACAACAACAGGGCCTGTACTATGGCTACACCTTC
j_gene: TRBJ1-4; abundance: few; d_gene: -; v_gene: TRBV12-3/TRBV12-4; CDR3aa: CASSLSVGNEKLFF; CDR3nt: TGTGCCAGCAGTTTATCGGTGGGAAATGAAAAACTGTTTTTT
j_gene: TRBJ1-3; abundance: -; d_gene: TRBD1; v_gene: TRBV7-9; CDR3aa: CASSPGQLSGNTIYF; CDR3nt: TGTGCCAGCAGCCCGGGACAGCTCTCTGGAAACACCATATATTTT
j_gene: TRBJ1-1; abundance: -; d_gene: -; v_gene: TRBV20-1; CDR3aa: CSAKEGGAEAFF; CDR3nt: TGCAGTGCTAAGGAGGGGGGGGCTGAAGCTTTCTTT
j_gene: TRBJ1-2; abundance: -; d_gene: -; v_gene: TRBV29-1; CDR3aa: CSVEEPDRYLNYGYTF; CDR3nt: TGCAGCGTTGAAGAGCCCGACCGCTACCTAAACTATGGCTACACCTTC
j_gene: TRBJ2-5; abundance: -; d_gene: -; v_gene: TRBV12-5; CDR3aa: CARGIDGLQETQYF; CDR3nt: TGTGCTAGGGGAATTGACGGTCTTCAAGAGACCCAGTACTTC
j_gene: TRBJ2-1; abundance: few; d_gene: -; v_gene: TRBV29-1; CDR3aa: CSVFTGVSYNEQFF; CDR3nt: TGCAGCGTATTCACAGGTGTCTCCTACAATGAGCAGTTCTTC
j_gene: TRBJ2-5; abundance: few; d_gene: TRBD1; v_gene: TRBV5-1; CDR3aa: CASSTGQWETQYF; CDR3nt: TGCGCCAGCAGCACGGGACAGTGGGAGACCCAGTACTTC
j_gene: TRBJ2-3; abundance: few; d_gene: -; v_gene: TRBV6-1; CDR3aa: CASSELPGRDTQYF; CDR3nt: TGTGCCAGCAGTGAACTCCCGGGACGGGATACGCAGTATTTT
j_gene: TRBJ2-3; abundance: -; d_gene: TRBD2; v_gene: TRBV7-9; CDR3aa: CASSSKRGNTDTQYF; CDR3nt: TGTGCCAGCAGTTCTAAGCGGGGGAACACAGATACGCAGTATTTT
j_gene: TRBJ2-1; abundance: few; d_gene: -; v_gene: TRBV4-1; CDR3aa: CASSQVSVIGGGNEQFF; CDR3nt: TGCGCCAGCAGCCAAGTAAGCGTAATCGGGGGTGGGAATGAGCAGTTCTTC
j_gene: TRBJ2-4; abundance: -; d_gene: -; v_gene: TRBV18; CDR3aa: CASSLGQGGITKNIQYF; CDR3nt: TGTGCCAGCTCACTAGGACAGGGAGGGATAACCAAAAACATTCAGTACTTC
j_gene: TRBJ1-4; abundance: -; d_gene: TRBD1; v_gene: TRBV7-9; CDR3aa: CASSKQGSNEKLFF; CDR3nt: TGTGCCAGCAGCAAACAGGGGAGTAATGAAAAACTGTTTTTT
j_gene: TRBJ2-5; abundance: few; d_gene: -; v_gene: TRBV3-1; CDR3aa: CASSHAVQETQYF; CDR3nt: TGTGCCAGCAGCCATGCGGTCCAAGAGACCCAGTACTTC
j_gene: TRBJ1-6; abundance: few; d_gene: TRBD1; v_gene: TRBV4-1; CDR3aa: CASSQELQGSSPLHF; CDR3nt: TGCGCCAGCAGCCAAGAGCTACAGGGGAGTTCACCCCTCCACTTT
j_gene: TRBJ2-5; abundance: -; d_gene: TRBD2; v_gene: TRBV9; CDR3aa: CASSPLAGETQYF; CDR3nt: TGTGCCAGCAGCCCCTTAGCGGGGGAGACCCAGTACTTC
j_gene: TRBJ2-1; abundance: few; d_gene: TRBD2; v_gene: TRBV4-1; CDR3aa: CASSQDPSGNQFF; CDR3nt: TGCGCCAGCAGCCAAGATCCCAGCGGGAACCAGTTCTTC
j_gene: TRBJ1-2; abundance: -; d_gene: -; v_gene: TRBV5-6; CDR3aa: CASSLRGVYGYTF; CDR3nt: TGTGCCAGCAGCTTGAGGGGGGTCTATGGCTACACCTTC
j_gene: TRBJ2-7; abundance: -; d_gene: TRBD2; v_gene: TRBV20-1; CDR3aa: CSASPGLGSSYEQYF; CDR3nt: TGCAGTGCTAGTCCGGGACTAGGGAGCTCCTACGAGCAGTACTTC
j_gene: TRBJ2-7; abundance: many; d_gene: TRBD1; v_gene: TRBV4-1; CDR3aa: CASSPDRGYEQYF; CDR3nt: TGCGCCAGCAGCCCGGACAGGGGCTACGAGCAGTACTTC
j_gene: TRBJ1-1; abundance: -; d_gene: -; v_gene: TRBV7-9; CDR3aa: CASSARTNTEAFF; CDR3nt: TGTGCCAGCAGCGCCCGCACGAACACTGAAGCTTTCTTT
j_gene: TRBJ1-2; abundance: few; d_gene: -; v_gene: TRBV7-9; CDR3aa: CASSLGTPGGYTF; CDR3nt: TGTGCCAGCAGCTTAGGGACACCAGGTGGCTACACCTTC
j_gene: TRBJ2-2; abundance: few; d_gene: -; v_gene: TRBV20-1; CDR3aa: CSARTGGTTGELFF; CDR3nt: TGCAGTGCTAGGACCGGGGGGACAACCGGGGAGCTGTTTTTT
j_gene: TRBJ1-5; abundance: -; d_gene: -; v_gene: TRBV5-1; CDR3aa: CASSLSAGNQPQHF; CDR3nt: TGCGCCAGCAGCTTGTCGGCAGGCAATCAGCCCCAGCATTTT
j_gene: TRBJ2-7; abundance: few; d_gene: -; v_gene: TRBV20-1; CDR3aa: CSARVGKFPYEQYF; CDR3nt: TGCAGTGCTAGAGTCGGAAAATTCCCCTACGAGCAGTACTTC
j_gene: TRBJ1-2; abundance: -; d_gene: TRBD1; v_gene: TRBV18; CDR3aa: CASSLADRVDGYTF; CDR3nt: TGTGCCAGCTCACTTGCCGACAGGGTGGATGGCTACACCTTC
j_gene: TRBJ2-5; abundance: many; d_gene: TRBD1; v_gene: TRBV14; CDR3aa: CASSQGTGGYQETQYF; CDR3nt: TGTGCCAGCAGCCAGGGGACAGGGGGCTACCAAGAGACCCAGTACTTC
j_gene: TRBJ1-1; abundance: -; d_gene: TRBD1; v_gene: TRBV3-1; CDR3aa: CASSQGATGRSFF; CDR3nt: TGTGCCAGCAGCCAAGGGGCGACAGGGAGGTCTTTCTTT
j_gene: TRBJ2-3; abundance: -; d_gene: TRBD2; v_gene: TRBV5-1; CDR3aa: CASSRQGLAGGSTDTQYF; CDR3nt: TGCGCCAGCAGTCGACAGGGACTAGCGGGGGGTAGCACAGATACGCAGTATTTT
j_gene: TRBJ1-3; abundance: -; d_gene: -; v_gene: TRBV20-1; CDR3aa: CSARPPTGSGNTIYF; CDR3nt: TGCAGTGCTAGACCACCGACAGGCTCTGGAAACACCATATATTTT
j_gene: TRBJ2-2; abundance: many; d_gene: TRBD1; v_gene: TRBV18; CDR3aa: CASSQDRVGYTGELFF; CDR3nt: TGTGCCAGCTCACAGGACAGGGTCGGATACACCGGGGAGCTGTTTTTT
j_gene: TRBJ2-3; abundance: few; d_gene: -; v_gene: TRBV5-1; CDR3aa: CASSLWLLSADTQYF; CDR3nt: TGCGCCAGCAGCTTGTGGCTCCTCTCCGCAGATACGCAGTATTTT
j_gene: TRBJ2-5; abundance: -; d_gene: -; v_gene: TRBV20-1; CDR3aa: CSARDLNSKTQYF; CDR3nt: TGCAGTGCTAGAGACCTAAACTCCAAGACCCAGTACTTC
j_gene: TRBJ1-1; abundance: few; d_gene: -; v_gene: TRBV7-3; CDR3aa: CASSPFKDTEAFF; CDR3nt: TGTGCCAGCAGCCCCTTTAAAGACACTGAAGCTTTCTTT
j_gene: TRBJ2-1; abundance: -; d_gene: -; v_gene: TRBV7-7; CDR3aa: CASSPGGSGLLNEQFF; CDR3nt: TGTGCTAGCAGTCCAGGGGGTAGCGGGCTCCTCAATGAGCAGTTCTTC
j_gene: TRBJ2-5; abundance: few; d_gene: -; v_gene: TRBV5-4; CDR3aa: CASSSQGRGETQYF; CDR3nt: TGTGCCAGCAGCTCCCAGGGCCGCGGAGAGACCCAGTACTTC
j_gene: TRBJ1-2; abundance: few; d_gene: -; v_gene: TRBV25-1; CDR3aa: CASSEADLYGYTF; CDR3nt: TGTGCCAGCAGTGAAGCAGACCTTTATGGCTACACCTTC
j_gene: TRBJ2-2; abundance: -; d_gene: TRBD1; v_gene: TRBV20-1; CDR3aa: CSARDRDRGLNTGELFF; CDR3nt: TGCAGTGCTAGAGATAGAGACAGGGGGCTGAACACCGGGGAGCTGTTTTTT
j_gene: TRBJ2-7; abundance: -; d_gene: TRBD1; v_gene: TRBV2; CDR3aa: CASSEAQGAEYF; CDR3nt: TGTGCCAGCAGTGAAGCCCAGGGGGCAGAGTACTTC
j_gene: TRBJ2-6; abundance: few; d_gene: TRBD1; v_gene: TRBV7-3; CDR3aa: CASSQGQASGANVLTF; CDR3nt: TGTGCCAGCAGCCAAGGACAGGCCTCTGGGGCCAACGTCCTGACTTTC
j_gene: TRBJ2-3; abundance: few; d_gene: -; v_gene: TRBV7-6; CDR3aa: CASSNQRDILTDTQYF; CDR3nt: TGTGCCAGCAGCAACCAACGGGACATTTTAACAGATACGCAGTATTTT
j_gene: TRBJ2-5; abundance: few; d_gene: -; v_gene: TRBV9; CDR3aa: CASSVAKGLETQYF; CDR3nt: TGTGCCAGCAGCGTAGCTAAGGGGTTGGAGACCCAGTACTTC
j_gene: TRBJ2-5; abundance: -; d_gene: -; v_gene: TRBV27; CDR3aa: CASRGVQETQYF; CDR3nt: TGTGCCAGCAGGGGGGTTCAAGAGACCCAGTACTTC
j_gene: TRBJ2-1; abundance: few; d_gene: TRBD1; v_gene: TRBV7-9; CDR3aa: CASRPTGSDEQFF; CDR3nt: TGTGCCAGCAGACCGACAGGGTCGGATGAGCAGTTCTTC
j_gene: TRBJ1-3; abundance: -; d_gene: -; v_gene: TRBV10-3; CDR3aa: CAITPHLGENTIYF; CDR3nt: TGTGCCATCACCCCGCACCTGGGGGAAAACACCATATATTTT
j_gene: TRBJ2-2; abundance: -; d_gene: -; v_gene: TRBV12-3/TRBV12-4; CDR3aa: CASILDTGELFF; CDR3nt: TGTGCCAGCATTCTAGACACCGGGGAGCTGTTTTTT
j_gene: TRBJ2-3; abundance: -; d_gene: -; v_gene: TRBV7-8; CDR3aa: CASRGKSPGLVGTQYF; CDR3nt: TGTGCCAGCAGGGGTAAATCACCGGGGTTGGTGGGTACGCAGTATTTT
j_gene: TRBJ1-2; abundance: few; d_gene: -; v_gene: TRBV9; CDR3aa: CASSSGTIRNYGYTF; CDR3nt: TGTGCCAGCAGCTCAGGGACAATCCGTAACTATGGCTACACCTTC
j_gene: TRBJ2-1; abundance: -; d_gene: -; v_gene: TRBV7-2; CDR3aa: CASPNEQFF; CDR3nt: TGTGCCAGCCCGAATGAGCAGTTCTTC
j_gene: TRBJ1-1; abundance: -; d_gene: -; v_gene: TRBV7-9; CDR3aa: CASSVSYTEAFF; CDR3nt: TGTGCCAGCAGCGTTAGTTACACTGAAGCTTTCTTT